Below, 24 T cell receptor beta chains from the same sample are listed, as sequenced in a study of blood T cells in healthy people across ages. For the second PCR, which ran for roughly 6 to 12 cycles, a sample-barcoded 5' primer and a J-beta primer mix were used. TCRdb reprocessed the 5' RACE reads via MiXCR and lists one record per CDR3 protein. Among 850,000 or so distinct CDR3 sequences, 29% were seen once, and the ten largest hold roughly 17%. Source material: blood. The receptors shown here come from an elderly woman in good health.

The chain joins TRBV10-3 to TRBJ1-5, with D unclear. This CDR3 is 14 amino acids long. Trimming removed 2 bases at V and 4 bases at J, with 9 bases between. The germline gives CDR1 ENHRY, CDR2 SYGVKD. This CDR3 is CAISEVGLNQPQHF. CDR3 DNA: TGTGCCATCAGTGAGGTCGGGCTAAATCAGCCCCAGCATTTT.

This clonotype showed up many times. CDR3 nucleotide sequence: TGTGCCAGCAGTGTACCGGGCGGGGACTATGGCTACACCTTC. It encodes CASSVPGGDYGYTF. The genes are TRBV28 and TRBJ1-2; D gene unclear. The germline CDR1 and CDR2 sequences are MDHEN and SYDVKM. V was clipped by 5 bases and J by 3 bases, with 13 bases between them. This CDR3 region has 14 residues.

The V call is TRBV6-5, the J call TRBJ2-6; D is ambiguous. Germline V gene data show CDR1 as MNHEY and CDR2 as SVGAGI. V dropped 6 bases and J dropped 0 bases, with 6 bases sitting between them. The CDR3 extends over 14 amino acids. The CDR3 is CASRKDSGANVLTF. In DNA form, the CDR3 reads TGTGCCAGCAGGAAGGACTCTGGGGCCAACGTCCTGACTTTC.

This clonotype was seen at least ten times. The chain is built from TRBV6-1 and TRBJ2-1; 13 bases are a match to TRBD2. Germline lookup yields CDR1 MNHNS and CDR2 SASEGT. The CDR3 length is 16 residues. V dropped 6 bases and J dropped 8; count of bases not matched to a gene: 10. The CDR3 nucleotides are TGTGCCAGCAGCTGGACTAGCGGGGGTTCGTACGATGAGCAGTTCTTC. Encoded protein: CASSWTSGGSYDEQFF.

This clonotype was counted only a few times. The J gene is TRBJ1-1, the V gene TRBV27; no clear D gene. Looked up from germline, CDR1 is MNHEY and CDR2 is SMNVEV (reference sequence). The CDR3 has 15 amino acids. V lost 8 bases and J 4 bases, leaving 20 bases between the germline ends. Here the CDR3 reads CASSKKGEVSTEAFF. As DNA, the CDR3 is TGTGCCAGCTCGAAGAAGGGAGAGGTTAGCACTGAAGCTTTCTTT.

V usage is TRBV6-5 and J usage is TRBJ2-5; D remains unclear. The end of the DNA is better explained by TRBJ2-7, so the J call may be wrong. Germline V gives CDR1 MNHEY, CDR2 SVGAGI. This CDR3 is built from 14 residues. CDR3 protein: CASSYGDTPYEQYF. The CDR3 nucleotides are TGTGCCAGCAGTTACGGCGACACTCCCTACGAGCAGTACTTC.

J is TRBJ2-1 and V is TRBV28; D unclear. The CDR3 spans 15 residues. Germline values: CDR1 MDHEN, CDR2 SYDVKM. Trimming stripped 7 bases from V and 7 bases from J, with 20 bases between. The CDR3 DNA sequence: TGTGCCAGCACCCCGAATGTGGCCCTTGGAAATGAGCAGTTCTTC. Its protein product is CASTPNVALGNEQFF.

This clonotype was recorded a few times. The junction differs from germline at one of its ends, possibly a read error. V gene TRBV5-1 combines with J gene TRBJ2-6; 11 bases agree with TRBD1. CDR1 is SGHRS and CDR2 is YFSETQ in the germline V gene. CDR3 length equals 22 residues. CDR3 DNA: TGCGCCAGCAGCTTGTACCTTCCGGGACAGGGGGTCTCAACCTCTGGGGCCAACGTCCGGACTTTC. Translating gives CASSLYLPGQGVSTSGANVRTF.

Concerning this clonotype itself: This may stem from a read error, because a much larger clone lies one nucleotide away. V is TRBV7-2 and J is TRBJ1-2; D unresolved. Germline CDR1 and CDR2: SGHTA and FQGNSA. The CDR3 is made up of 13 amino acids. CDR3 amino acids: CAGSPQRNYGYTF. As DNA, the CDR3 is TGTGCCGGCAGCCCACAGCGAAACTATGGCTACACCTTC. Variable domain in full (rest from reference TRBV7-2 and TRBJ1-2): GAGVSQSPSNKVTEKGKDVELRCDPISGHTALYWYRQSLGQGLEFLIYFQGNSAPDKSGLPSDRFSAERTGGSVSTLTIQRTQQEDSAVYLCAGSPQRNYGYTFGSGTRLTVV.

There are many counts of this clonotype. The chain combines TRBV6-6 with TRBJ1-1; weak D call: TRBD1 (5 bases). Looked up from germline, CDR1 is MNHNY and CDR2 is SVGAGI (reference sequence). Trimming pared 7 bases from V and 6 bases from J, leaving 12 bases between. CDR3 size: 12 residues. CDR3 coding DNA: TGTGCCAGCACCCCACGGGGACCTGAAGCTTTCTTT. It translates to CASTPRGPEAFF.

Comments on this clonotype: A single base separates this from a much larger clone, so it may be a read error. The rearrangement links TRBV20-1 to TRBJ2-7; 7 bases line up with TRBD1. This CDR3 region has 13 residues. With 6 bases clipped from V and 10 bases from J, the junction kept 15 bases outside the gene matches. Germline CDR1 DFQATT, CDR2 SNEGSKA (reference sequence). CDR3 in DNA: TGCAGTGCCCCGGGACAGACTAAAGAGGCCCAGTACTTC. As protein: CSAPGQTKEAQYF.

This clonotype has ten or more counts. The chain uses TRBV10-3 and TRBJ1-1; D might be TRBD1 (6 bases). This CDR3 is built from 16 residues. The ends were cut back, 0 bases at V and 4 bases at J, with 15 bases in the middle. The V gene's germline CDR1 is ENHRY and CDR2 SYGVKD. In nucleotides, the CDR3 is TGTGCCATCAGTGAGTCCATAGGGGGAGGAGGCACTGAAGCTTTCTTT. It encodes CAISESIGGGGTEAFF.

This clonotype turned up a few times. A clone one base away is much larger, so this may be a read error. V and J are TRBV7-2 and TRBJ2-7; TRBD2 matches 7 bases. Germline V lookup: CDR1 SGHTA, CDR2 FQGNSA. The CDR3 loop spans 14 amino acids. This CDR3 reads CAGSSSRGSFEQYF. CDR3 in DNA: TGTGCCGGCAGCTCCTCGCGGGGGTCCTTCGAGCAGTACTTC.

This clonotype came up a few times. V gene TRBV7-2 combines with J gene TRBJ1-1; D is perhaps TRBD1 (5 bases). Between the trimmed V and J ends, which lost 5 bases and 3 bases, there was a span of 22 bases. Germline assignment: CDR1 SGHTA and CDR2 FQGNSA. The CDR3 has 17 residues. CDR3 sequence (DNA): TGTGCCAGCAGCATTGCTGGGGGGGGTCGGGTGGACACTGAAGCTTTCTTT. Its translation: CASSIAGGGRVDTEAFF. Full variable domain (outside the CDR3, taken from reference TRBV7-2 and TRBJ1-1): GAGVSQSPSNKVTEKGKDVELRCDPISGHTALYWYRQSLGQGLEFLIYFQGNSAPDKSGLPSDRFSAERTGGSVSTLTIQRTQQEDSAVYLCASSIAGGGRVDTEAFFGQGTRLTVV.

V gene TRBV6-4 combines with J gene TRBJ2-1; 9 bases align to TRBD1. The J call may be in error: the DNA end matches TRBJ2-7 better. In germline, CDR1 is MRHNA, CDR2 SNTAGT. The CDR3 has 16 residues. The CDR3 bases are TGTGCCAGCAGTGCCTTAGACAGGGGGTCCTACAATGAGCAGTACTTC. As protein: CASSALDRGSYNEQYF.

A remark on this clonotype: A much larger clone is a single base away; this may be a read error. The rearrangement links TRBV10-3 to TRBJ2-7; 10 bases are a match to TRBD1. This CDR3 is 12 amino acids long. Germline loops: CDR1 ENHRY, CDR2 SYGVKD. After removal of 9 bases from V and 6 bases from J, the junction contained 5 bases not matched to a gene. The CDR3 bases are TGTGCCATAGGGGACAGGGGCTGCGAGCAGTACTTC. This codes for CAIGDRGCEQYF.

To note about this clonotype: One end of the junction does not line up with germline, which may come from a read error. The V gene is TRBV7-2, the J gene TRBJ1-2; maybe TRBD1 (5 bases). The CDR3 length is 15 residues. Germline CDR1 SGHTA, CDR2 FQGNSA. The CDR3: CASNPTGAFNYGYIF. In DNA form, the CDR3 reads TGTGCCAGCAACCCCACTGGGGCCTTTAACTATGGCTACATCTTC. Complete variable domain (other parts from reference TRBV7-2 and TRBJ1-2): GAGVSQSPSNKVTEKGKDVELRCDPISGHTALYWYRQSLGQGLEFLIYFQGNSAPDKSGLPSDRFSAERTGGSVSTLTIQRTQQEDSAVYLCASNPTGAFNYGYIFGSGTRLTVV.

This clonotype was seen many times. The rearrangement joins TRBV20-1 to TRBJ2-5, with a weak D call TRBD2 (7 bases). V lost 1 base and J 1 base, leaving 13 bases between the germline ends. Looked up from germline, CDR1 is DFQATT and CDR2 is SNEGSKA (reference sequence). The length of the CDR3 is 15 residues. The CDR3, as DNA: TGCAGTGCTAGAGTTGGGGGGGGGGCCCAAGAGACCCAGTACTTC. As protein: CSARVGGGAQETQYF.

Details on this clonotype: A read error may produce the germline difference seen at one junction end. This sequence joins TRBV7-2 and TRBJ2-7; D not resolved. CDR1 and CDR2 from the germline V gene are SGHTA and FQGNSA. The CDR3 sequence is 11 residues long. The CDR3 here is CASSLLYERYF. In DNA form, the CDR3 reads TGTGCCAGCAGCCTACTCTACGAGCGGTACTTC.

This clonotype was seen many times. The chain joins TRBV6-1 to TRBJ2-5, with 8 bases matching TRBD2. V lost 3 bases, J lost 5 bases, and 11 bases stayed unmatched. Germline CDR1 is MNHNS and CDR2 is SASEGT. The CDR3 length is 16 residues. DNA for the CDR3: TGTGCCAGCAGTGACCCCCGGGGGGGATCTTGGGAGACCCAGTACTTC. Translation gives CASSDPRGGSWETQYF.

This clonotype was observed many times. The chain uses TRBV6-2 or TRBV6-3 and TRBJ2-5; 7 bases map to TRBD1. The CDR3 is made up of 13 amino acids. CDR1 is MNHEY, CDR2 SVGEGT, per germline. V dropped 6 bases and J dropped 5; count of bases not matched to a gene: 6. CDR3 bases: TGTGCCAGCAGAGTAGGGGGCGCGGAGACCCAGTACTTC. It codes for CASRVGGAETQYF.

This clonotype has more than one count but fewer than ten. This chain connects TRBV30 to TRBJ1-4; TRBD1 matches at 7 bases. Germline trimming cut 5 bases from V and 6 bases from J; bases unmatched to any gene: 12. CDR3 length equals 15 residues. Germline values: CDR1 GTSNPN, CDR2 SVGIG (reference sequence). CDR3 sequence reads: CAWFMTGFVDEKLFF. The CDR3 coding sequence is TGTGCCTGGTTTATGACAGGGTTTGTCGATGAAAAACTGTTTTTT.

This clonotype was found a few times. The chain combines TRBV28 with TRBJ1-2, with 8 bases that match TRBD1. The CDR3 loop spans 14 amino acids. Trimming cost V 6 bases and J 4 bases; bases outside gene matches: 7. From germline, CDR1 is MDHEN and CDR2 SYDVKM. In DNA form, the CDR3 reads TGTGCCAGCAGGAGCAGGGGGCGATCCTATGGCTACACCTTC. Amino acid sequence: CASRSRGRSYGYTF.

The chain recombines TRBV11-3 with TRBJ2-5, with TRBD1 as a possible D gene (6 bases). The germline V gene encodes CDR1 SGHNT and CDR2 YENEEA. There are 15 residues in the CDR3. V dropped 5 bases and J dropped 0 bases, with 13 bases sitting between them. The CDR3 DNA reads TGTGCCAGCAGCCCCAGGGGACACGACCAAGAGACCCAGTACTTC. Its protein product is CASSPRGHDQETQYF.